This is a list of T cell receptor beta chains from one sample in a study of T-cell reconstitution after alpha-beta-depleted transplantation in children. TCRdb reanalysed the PCR reads using MiXCR and keeps one entry per CDR3 protein. This sample has about 230,000 distinct CDR3 sequences, with roughly a tenth found just once. The sequenced sample was PBMCs from the stem cell graft donor, obtained from the stem cell graft. All receptors derive from a human donor who donated a stem cell graft to a child with SCID. The CDR3 runs from the conserved cysteine through the conserved F or W. Fields, in order: D gene, clone size, J gene, V gene, CDR3 protein, CDR3 DNA. A D gene is named only where the DNA matches it firmly. Clone sizes are given selectively: once, few, many, or a class where the clone is expanded.

D gene: -
clone size: few
J gene: TRBJ1-5
V gene: TRBV5-1
CDR3 protein: CASSPTGRGQPQHF
CDR3 DNA: TGCGCCAGCAGCCCAACAGGCCGTGGGCAGCCCCAGCATTTT

D gene: -
clone size: many
J gene: TRBJ1-6
V gene: TRBV5-1
CDR3 protein: CASSLGGNGGRTSPLHF
CDR3 DNA: TGCGCCAGCAGCTTGGGGGGGAACGGGGGCAGGACCTCACCCCTCCACTTT

D gene: -
clone size: many
J gene: TRBJ2-7
V gene: TRBV10-3
CDR3 protein: CAISGQTYEQYF
CDR3 DNA: TGTGCCATCAGTGGACAAACCTACGAGCAGTACTTC

D gene: -
clone size: many
J gene: TRBJ2-3
V gene: TRBV5-6
CDR3 protein: CASSLWFGDADTQYF
CDR3 DNA: TGTGCCAGCAGCTTGTGGTTCGGGGACGCAGATACGCAGTATTTT

D gene: -
clone size: many
J gene: TRBJ2-1
V gene: TRBV6-5
CDR3 protein: CASSYSTQGASGVNEQFF
CDR3 DNA: TGTGCCAGCAGTTACTCGACTCAGGGGGCTAGCGGGGTTAATGAGCAGTTCTTC

D gene: TRBD2
clone size: -
J gene: TRBJ2-1
V gene: TRBV20-1
CDR3 protein: CSAWGVFAGVLWDEQFF
CDR3 DNA: TGCAGTGCTTGGGGCGTGTTTGCGGGGGTGCTTTGGGATGAGCAGTTCTTC

D gene: -
clone size: many
J gene: TRBJ2-5
V gene: TRBV29-1
CDR3 protein: CSVVGPGAETQYF
CDR3 DNA: TGCAGCGTTGTGGGGCCAGGCGCAGAGACCCAGTACTTC

D gene: -
clone size: many
J gene: TRBJ2-1
V gene: TRBV4-1
CDR3 protein: CASSPNRIDEQFF
CDR3 DNA: TGCGCCAGCAGCCCTAACAGGATCGATGAGCAGTTCTTC

D gene: -
clone size: many
J gene: TRBJ2-6
V gene: TRBV7-2
CDR3 protein: CASSFAMIGSGANVLTF
CDR3 DNA: TGTGCCAGCAGCTTTGCGATGATAGGGTCTGGGGCCAACGTCCTGACTTTC

D gene: TRBD1
clone size: many
J gene: TRBJ2-5
V gene: TRBV5-6
CDR3 protein: CASSLRGQTYQETQYF
CDR3 DNA: TGTGCCAGCAGCTTGAGGGGGCAGACGTACCAAGAGACCCAGTACTTC

D gene: TRBD2
clone size: many
J gene: TRBJ2-2
V gene: TRBV7-2
CDR3 protein: CASSEYSGGTGELFF
CDR3 DNA: TGTGCCAGCAGCGAATATTCGGGGGGCACCGGGGAGCTGTTTTTT

D gene: TRBD2
clone size: many
J gene: TRBJ2-3
V gene: TRBV7-8
CDR3 protein: CASSRGALAGVFWGTDTQYF
CDR3 DNA: TGTGCCAGCAGCCGAGGGGCCTTAGCGGGGGTGTTTTGGGGCACAGATACGCAGTATTTT

D gene: TRBD1
clone size: many
J gene: TRBJ1-5
V gene: TRBV15
CDR3 protein: CATSPGTAGLSNQPQHF
CDR3 DNA: TGTGCCACCAGCCCCGGGACAGCAGGTTTGAGCAATCAGCCCCAGCATTTT

D gene: -
clone size: many
J gene: TRBJ1-1
V gene: TRBV5-1
CDR3 protein: CASSLGRGYTEAFF
CDR3 DNA: TGCGCCAGCAGCTTGGGACGCGGTTACACTGAAGCTTTCTTT

D gene: -
clone size: many
J gene: TRBJ1-2
V gene: TRBV29-1
CDR3 protein: CSVEVEGPNYGYTF
CDR3 DNA: TGCAGCGTTGAAGTTGAAGGTCCTAACTATGGCTACACCTTC

D gene: -
clone size: many
J gene: TRBJ1-1
V gene: TRBV27
CDR3 protein: CASSPSTGEGLTEAFF
CDR3 DNA: TGTGCCAGCAGTCCATCGACGGGGGAAGGGTTGACTGAAGCTTTCTTT

D gene: TRBD1
clone size: many
J gene: TRBJ1-5
V gene: TRBV5-1
CDR3 protein: CASSPTGDQGNQPQHF
CDR3 DNA: TGCGCCAGCAGCCCGACAGGGGATCAAGGCAATCAGCCCCAGCATTTT

D gene: TRBD2
clone size: few
J gene: TRBJ2-1
V gene: TRBV7-3
CDR3 protein: CASSSLSGGATEQFF
CDR3 DNA: TGTGCCAGCAGCTCTTTGAGCGGGGGGGCCACTGAGCAGTTCTTC

D gene: TRBD1
clone size: once
J gene: TRBJ1-2
V gene: TRBV7-2
CDR3 protein: CASSQDRGVYGYTF
CDR3 DNA: TGTGCCAGCAGCCAGGACAGGGGAGTCTACGGCTACACCTTC

D gene: -
clone size: many
J gene: TRBJ2-2
V gene: TRBV7-3
CDR3 protein: CASSLGQYGGAGELFF
CDR3 DNA: TGTGCCAGCAGCTTAGGCCAGTACGGAGGGGCCGGGGAGCTGTTTTTT

D gene: TRBD2
clone size: many
J gene: TRBJ2-3
V gene: TRBV5-1
CDR3 protein: CASSLFGGGITDTQYF
CDR3 DNA: TGCGCCAGCAGCTTGTTCGGCGGGGGGATCACAGATACGCAGTATTTT

D gene: -
clone size: many
J gene: TRBJ1-3
V gene: TRBV7-8
CDR3 protein: CASSLGGLSGNTIYF
CDR3 DNA: TGTGCCAGCAGCTTAGGGGGCTTATCTGGAAACACCATATATTTT

D gene: -
clone size: many
J gene: TRBJ2-2
V gene: TRBV6-4
CDR3 protein: CASSGTNTGELFF
CDR3 DNA: TGTGCCAGCAGTGGAACGAACACCGGGGAGCTGTTTTTT

D gene: -
clone size: few
J gene: TRBJ1-6
V gene: TRBV4-1
CDR3 protein: CASSQEAGAIDSPLHF
CDR3 DNA: TGCGCCAGCAGCCAAGAGGCTGGGGCAATCGATTCACCCCTCCACTTT

D gene: -
clone size: many
J gene: TRBJ1-4
V gene: TRBV7-9
CDR3 protein: CASSLNRGRELEKLFF
CDR3 DNA: TGTGCCAGCAGCTTAAATCGGGGAAGAGAATTGGAAAAACTGTTTTTT

D gene: TRBD1
clone size: -
J gene: TRBJ2-5
V gene: TRBV20-1
CDR3 protein: CSAPRQGLGETQYF
CDR3 DNA: TGCAGTGCCCCCCGACAGGGCTTGGGGGAGACCCAGTACTTC

D gene: -
clone size: many
J gene: TRBJ1-5
V gene: TRBV20-1
CDR3 protein: CSIRRNNQPQHF
CDR3 DNA: TGCAGTATTAGACGGAACAATCAGCCCCAGCATTTT

D gene: -
clone size: many
J gene: TRBJ1-3
V gene: TRBV12-3/TRBV12-4
CDR3 protein: CASTLRGPLGNTIYF
CDR3 DNA: TGTGCCAGCACCCTAAGGGGCCCCTTGGGAAACACCATATATTTT

D gene: -
clone size: many
J gene: TRBJ2-4
V gene: TRBV5-1
CDR3 protein: CASSLGMGLLAKNIQYF
CDR3 DNA: TGCGCCAGCAGCTTGGGAATGGGACTGCTAGCCAAAAACATTCAGTACTTC

D gene: TRBD1
clone size: few
J gene: TRBJ2-6
V gene: TRBV7-3
CDR3 protein: CASSLRDRVSGANVLTF
CDR3 DNA: TGTGCCAGCAGCTTAAGGGACAGGGTCTCTGGGGCCAACGTCCTGACTTTC

D gene: TRBD1
clone size: -
J gene: TRBJ2-5
V gene: TRBV28
CDR3 protein: CATRRQGVSTQYF
CDR3 DNA: TGTGCCACCCGAAGACAGGGGGTGTCCACCCAGTACTTC

D gene: -
clone size: -
J gene: TRBJ2-6
V gene: TRBV7-9
CDR3 protein: CASSPDRSLTGANVLTF
CDR3 DNA: TGTGCCAGCAGCCCAGACCGCTCTTTGACTGGGGCCAACGTCCTGACTTTC

D gene: TRBD1
clone size: many
J gene: TRBJ1-1
V gene: TRBV6-1
CDR3 protein: CASSLQGAGAEAFF
CDR3 DNA: TGTGCCAGCAGCCTACAGGGGGCTGGTGCTGAAGCTTTCTTT

D gene: TRBD1
clone size: once
J gene: TRBJ2-7
V gene: TRBV7-9
CDR3 protein: CASSSAGTGKSYEQYF
CDR3 DNA: TGTGCCAGCAGCTCGGCCGGGACAGGGAAGAGCTACGAGCAGTACTTC

D gene: -
clone size: many
J gene: TRBJ2-2
V gene: TRBV5-1
CDR3 protein: CASSSDTGSGELFF
CDR3 DNA: TGCGCCAGCAGCTCAGATACAGGCTCCGGGGAGCTGTTTTTT

D gene: -
clone size: many
J gene: TRBJ1-5
V gene: TRBV20-1
CDR3 protein: CSASLLGGQSQPQHF
CDR3 DNA: TGCAGTGCTAGTTTGCTGGGGGGGCAGAGTCAGCCCCAGCATTTT

D gene: -
clone size: -
J gene: TRBJ2-3
V gene: TRBV4-2
CDR3 protein: CASSQEWGADTQYF
CDR3 DNA: TGTGCCAGCAGCCAAGAATGGGGCGCAGATACGCAGTATTTT

D gene: -
clone size: -
J gene: TRBJ2-3
V gene: TRBV7-8
CDR3 protein: CASSPTTILRSDTQYF
CDR3 DNA: TGTGCCAGCAGCCCGACAACAATACTCCGTTCAGATACGCAGTATTTT

D gene: -
clone size: many
J gene: TRBJ2-1
V gene: TRBV29-1
CDR3 protein: CSVDASYNEQFF
CDR3 DNA: TGCAGCGTTGATGCATCCTACAATGAGCAGTTCTTC